Sequencing of this T cell receptor beta chain was carried out in a study of Graves' ophthalmopathy and Graves' hyperthyroidism. Using RNA transcripts, the TCR beta CDR3 regions were amplified. The library came from an HTBI-primed first-round RT-PCR and a second-round multiplex PCR. TCRdb fed the multiplex PCR reads into MiXCR, producing one record per CDR3 protein. The sample holds around 1.1 million distinct CDR3 sequences, about two fifths seen once. The CDR3 contains 12 residues. Trimming stripped 3 bases from V and 8 bases from J, with 10 bases between. Per germline, CDR1 MNHEY and CDR2 SMNVEV (reference sequence). This clonotype occurred many times.

The sample was peripheral blood or thyroid tissue (not recorded which). V is TRBV27 and J is TRBJ1-1; possible D gene TRBD1, 6 bases. This receptor was identified in an adult man with Graves' hyperthyroidism. CDR3 DNA sequence: TGTGCCAGCAGTTTTGGAGGGGGAGAAGCTTTCTTT. Its translation is CASSFGGGEAFF.